This record covers a single T cell receptor (beta chain). The sample belongs to a study of blood T cell repertoires in COVID-19. Whole-study context: Samples came from the United States, Italy and Spain, spanning acute and convalescent COVID-19.

In the study's own analysis: Researchers report that nucleated cell counts were estimated from reference gene primer amplification. Only in-frame clones appear in the TCRdb table, and some are missing; sequencing was by immunoSEQ multiplex PCR. From that table come the V and J calls and clone size; the DNA was used to work out D and trimming. The table lists fewer than 200,000 clones, over 75% of them singletons, with 0.53% in the top ten. This TCR came from a man aged 50-59 years with acute or convalescent COVID-19. Sequencing was done on a sample of peripheral blood.

CDR3 sequence (DNA): TGTGCCAGCAGTGAAGGGACAGGGGGGATCTACGAGCAGTACGTC. This codes for CASSEGTGGIYEQYV. V gene TRBV2 combines with J gene TRBJ2-7, with 10 bases lining up with TRBD1. V lost 1 base and J lost 3; bases outside the gene matches: 3. The V gene's germline CDR1 is SNHLY and CDR2 FYNNEI. The length of the CDR3 is 15 residues.